This T cell receptor beta chain was found in a study of T cell responses to AZD1222 COVID-19 vaccine. Study as a whole: Analyses pooled second doses at about 4 or about 12 weeks.

Study-wide results and limits: With dominance at 160-218 and 743-854, vaccine-associated CD4 TCRs spanned spike.

The germline V gene encodes CDR1 LNHDA and CDR2 SQIVND (reference sequence). This CDR3 contains 17 residues. V lost 4 bases to trimming and J lost 0 bases, with 15 bases between them. This clone was detected only a few times. Its antigen is currently unknown. Clones were read by immunoSEQ multiplex PCR, and TCRdb kept only the in-frame ones, dropping some. The table records 80,000 to 95,000 clones, 70% to 90% of them present only once. This sample comprised peripheral blood, obtained on day 0 of AZD1222 vaccination. The TCR sequence derives from an adult in good health. This chain links TRBV19 with TRBJ2-2; tentative D call: TRBD1 (5 bases). This chain's CDR3 is CASSRPNRRTNTGELFF. The CDR3 DNA reads TGTGCCAGTAGTAGGCCTAACAGGCGAACGAACACCGGGGAGCTGTTTTTT.